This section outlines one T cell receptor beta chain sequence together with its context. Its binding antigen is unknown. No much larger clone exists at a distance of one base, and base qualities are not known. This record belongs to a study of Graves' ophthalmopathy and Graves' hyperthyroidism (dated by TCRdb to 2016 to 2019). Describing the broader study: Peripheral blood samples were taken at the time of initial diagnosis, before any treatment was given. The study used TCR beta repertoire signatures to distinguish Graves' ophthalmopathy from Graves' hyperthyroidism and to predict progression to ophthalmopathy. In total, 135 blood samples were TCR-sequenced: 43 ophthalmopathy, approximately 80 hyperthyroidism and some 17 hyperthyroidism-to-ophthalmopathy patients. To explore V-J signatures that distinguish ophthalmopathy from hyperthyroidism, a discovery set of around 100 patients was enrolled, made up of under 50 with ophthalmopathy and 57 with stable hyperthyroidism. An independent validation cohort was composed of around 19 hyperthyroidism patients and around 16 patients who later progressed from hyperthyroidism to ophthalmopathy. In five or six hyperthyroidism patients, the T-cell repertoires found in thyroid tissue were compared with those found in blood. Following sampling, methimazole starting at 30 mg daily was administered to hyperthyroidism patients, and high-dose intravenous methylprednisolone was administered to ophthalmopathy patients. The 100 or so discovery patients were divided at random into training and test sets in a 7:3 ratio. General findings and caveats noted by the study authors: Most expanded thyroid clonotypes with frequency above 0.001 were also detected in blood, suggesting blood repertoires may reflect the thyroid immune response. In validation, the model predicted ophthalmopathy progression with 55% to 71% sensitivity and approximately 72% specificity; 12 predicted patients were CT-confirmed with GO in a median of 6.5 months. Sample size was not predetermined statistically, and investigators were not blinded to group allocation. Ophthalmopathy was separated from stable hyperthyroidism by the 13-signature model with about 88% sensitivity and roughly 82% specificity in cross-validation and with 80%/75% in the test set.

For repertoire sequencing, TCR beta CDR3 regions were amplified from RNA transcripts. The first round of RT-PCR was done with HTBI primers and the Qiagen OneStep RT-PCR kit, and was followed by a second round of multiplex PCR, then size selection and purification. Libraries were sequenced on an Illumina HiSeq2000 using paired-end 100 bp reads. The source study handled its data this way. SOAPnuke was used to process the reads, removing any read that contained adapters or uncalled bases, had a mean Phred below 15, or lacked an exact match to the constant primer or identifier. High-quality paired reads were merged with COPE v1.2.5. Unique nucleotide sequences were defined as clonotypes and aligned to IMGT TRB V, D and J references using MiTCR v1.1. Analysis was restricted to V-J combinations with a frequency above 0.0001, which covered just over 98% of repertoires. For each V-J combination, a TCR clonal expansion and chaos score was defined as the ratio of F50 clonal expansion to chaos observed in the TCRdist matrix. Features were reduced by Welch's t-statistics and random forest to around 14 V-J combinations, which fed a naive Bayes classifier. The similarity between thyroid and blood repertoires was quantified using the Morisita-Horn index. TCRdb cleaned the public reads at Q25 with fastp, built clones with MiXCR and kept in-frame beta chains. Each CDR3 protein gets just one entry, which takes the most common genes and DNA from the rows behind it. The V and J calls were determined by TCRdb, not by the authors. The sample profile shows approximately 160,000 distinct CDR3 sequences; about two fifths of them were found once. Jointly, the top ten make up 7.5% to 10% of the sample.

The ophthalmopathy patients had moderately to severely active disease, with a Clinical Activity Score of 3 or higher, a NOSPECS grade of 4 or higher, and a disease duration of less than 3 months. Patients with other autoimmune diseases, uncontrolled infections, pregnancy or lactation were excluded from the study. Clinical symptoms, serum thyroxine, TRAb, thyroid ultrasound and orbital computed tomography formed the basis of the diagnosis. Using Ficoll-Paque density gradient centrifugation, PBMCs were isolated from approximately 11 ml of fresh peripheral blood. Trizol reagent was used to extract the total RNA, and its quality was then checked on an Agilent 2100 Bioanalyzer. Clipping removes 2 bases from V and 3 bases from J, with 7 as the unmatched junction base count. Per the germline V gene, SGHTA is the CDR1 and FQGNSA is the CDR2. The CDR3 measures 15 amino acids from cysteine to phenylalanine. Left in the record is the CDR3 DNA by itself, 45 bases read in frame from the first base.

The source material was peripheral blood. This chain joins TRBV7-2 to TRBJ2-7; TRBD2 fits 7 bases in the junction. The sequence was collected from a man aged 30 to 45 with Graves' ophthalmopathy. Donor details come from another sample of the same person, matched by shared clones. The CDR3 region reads CASSLSAGVHYEQYF. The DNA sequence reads TGTGCCAGCAGCTTAAGCGCGGGAGTGCACTACGAGCAGTACTTC.